This T cell receptor beta chain was profiled in a study of cytomegalovirus exposure and HLA in healthy donors. On the study more broadly: From donors who were HLA-typed, an early data release held approximately 84 million unique TCRs.

Primers included in the PCR were 60 Vbeta and 13 Jbeta primers. TCRdb's table, derived via immunoSEQ multiplex PCR, lists solely in-frame clones and lacks some. Of approximately 150,000 clones in the sample, roughly 72% are singletons; the top ten hold roughly 2%. Per germline, CDR1 LNHNV and CDR2 YYDKDF (reference sequence). This CDR3 spans 14 amino acids. Deletions cut 3 bases from V and 7 bases from J, with 16 bases between. The chain uses TRBV15 and TRBJ2-7; perhaps TRBD1 as D (6 bases). The source of this sequence is a man aged 35 to 55 in good health and CMV-seronegative. The sample was PBMCs. The CDR3 loop reads CATSRGRGLVEQYF. CDR3 DNA: TGTGCCACCAGCAGGGGCAGGGGCCTCGTAGAGCAGTACTTC.